This entry describes one T cell receptor (beta chain). The sample holds many counts of this clonotype. Its binding antigen is unknown. No clone much larger than this one lies a single base away; base qualities are absent. Reading the germline V gene gives CDR1 SGHVS and CDR2 FNYEAQ. Cut back by 1 base and 7 bases, the V and J ends lie 14 bases apart. Including cysteine and phenylalanine, the CDR3 has 15 amino acids. The sequence is cut down to CDR3 DNA, 45 bases in frame from base 1. The iRepertoire nested amplicon-rescue multiplex PCR (arm-PCR) platform was used to amplify TCR alpha and beta CDR3 regions from RNA. The input for one-step reverse transcription and amplification was roughly 85-400 ng of tissue mRNA or PBMC total RNA. Following bead purification, Illumina adapters were added by a secondary multiplex PCR, and the libraries were gel-purified between 200 and 400 bp. Internal 6-nucleotide barcodes were carried by the libraries and were used for demultiplexing. Sequencing of the libraries was done on an Illumina MiSeq using 2x220 or 2x250 nucleotide paired-end reads. Per the source publication's procedure: Paired reads were merged with FLASH 1.2.11 and aligned to the GRCh37 human genome with BWA-MEM before extracting TRA and TRB reads. V and J assignment used an IMGT-derived reference of cassette sequences and CDR3 motifs that included pseudogenes. Three-frame translation of reads was performed, and productive CDR3s were defined as those with a C...FGXG motif and no stop codons. A clonotype was defined as a unique combination of a V-J cassette pair and a CDR3 amino acid sequence. Hamming distance filtering was applied to reads, with thresholds set by the sequence error rate of each sample in mapped regions. Clones were called with MiXCR by TCRdb after fastp trimmed the public reads at Q25, and only in-frame beta chains were retained. Here each entry gathers all rows of one CDR3 protein and keeps the most common genes and DNA. V and J calls and clone size were set by TCRdb, not the authors. This sample has 100,000 to 150,000 distinct CDR3 sequences in its table, and approximately 25% of those were observed once. The ten largest make up roughly 15% of the sample.

This record comes from a study of glioma-infiltrating T cells (dated by TCRdb to the mid-2010s). Study-level background: The study sequenced TCR alpha- and beta-chain repertoires from glioma tissue, from non-neoplastic brain tissue and from matched peripheral blood mononuclear cells. To gauge divergence between tissue and blood T-cell populations, every tissue-infiltrating repertoire was compared against the peripheral blood repertoire from the same patient. The paired cohort was made up of three low-grade glioma patients, about 8 primary glioblastoma patients and three non-glioma patients who contributed non-neoplastic brain tissue. Beyond this particular receptor, the publication reports: Only a very small number of CDR3 sequences turned up in both tissue and blood, a result put down to high CDR3 diversity combined with limited sampling. Group comparisons rested on small numbers: three non-neoplastic, three low-grade glioma and about 8 glioblastoma patients. VJ-independent divergence between tissue and blood was found to be below expectation in non-neoplastic patients but above expectation in all gliomas, particularly low-grade gliomas.

Here the chain combines TRBV7-6 and TRBJ2-1, with the D gene not clear enough to name. The sequenced material came from glioma tissue, nonneoplastic brain tissue, or PBMCs (not recorded which). The origin of this receptor is a human donor with low-grade glioma or glioblastoma, undergoing nonglioma brain surgery, or in good health (not recorded which). The nucleotides read TGTGCCAGCAGCTTAGTAGTAAAACTTGGAAATGAGCAGTTCTTC. Its product reads: CASSLVVKLGNEQFF.